Listed below are T cell receptor beta chains from one sample, sequenced in a study of T cell responses to AZD1222 COVID-19 vaccine. TCRdb's table, derived via immunoSEQ multiplex PCR, lists solely in-frame clones and lacks some. This sample yields about 92,000 clones, of which approximately 90% are seen a single time; about 20% belongs to the top ten. Source: peripheral blood, taken on day 0 of AZD1222 vaccination. The source is an adult in good health. Both conserved end residues are part of each CDR3. The order of the fields is V gene, CDR3 length, D gene, CDR3 protein. D genes are given only for firm matches.

TRBV20-1 14 . CSASVRTGHQPQHF
TRBV5-1 16 . CASSFKGQGVPYEQYF
TRBV2 14 . CASKGTSSAGELFF
TRBV6-5 16 . CASSYSGGGFTDTQYF
TRBV5-4 16 TRBD1 CASSPGQRSSGNTIYF
TRBV9 15 TRBD1 CASTGQGSGGNTIYF
TRBV6-2/TRBV6-3 17 TRBD1 CASSYHLGQGGGQPQHF
TRBV5-4 14 TRBD1 CASSLQGVANGYTF
TRBV14 14 . CASSQVTMNTEAFF
TRBV7-2 12 . CASTGAPYEQYF
TRBV24-1 18 TRBD2 CATSDLYAQRGGTDTQYF
TRBV9 16 TRBD1 CASTSRQGAPGNTIYF
TRBV5-1 14 . CASNPGTTQETQYF
TRBV5-1 14 . CASSWTVPSYEQYF
TRBV30 14 . CAWSIGGSSYEQYF
TRBV21-1 18 . CASSKALSGRGSTDTQYF
TRBV4-1 16 . CASSPGQGIHSGEQYF
TRBV29-1 13 . CSVVSSVGETQYF
TRBV10-1 16 TRBD2 CASSEGASGVTYEQYF
TRBV6-2/TRBV6-3 13 . CASSYIDNYGYTF
TRBV19 17 . CASSSGEAGPGVEGYTF
TRBV27 13 TRBD1 CASRGQGGSPLHF
TRBV6-5 14 . CASVSTAGDSPLHF
TRBV29-1 14 . CSVVISLSTGEQYF
TRBV7-4 17 . CASSLVWKDLTKNIQYF
TRBV7-8 13 . CASSPGRDYGYTF
TRBV3-1/TRBV3-2 13 . CASSLANPNTQYF
TRBV4-1 14 TRBD1 CASSHEGARETQYF
TRBV7-8 16 TRBD1 CASSLWASGQDYGYTF
TRBV18 16 TRBD1 CASSSRQGSSMNEQFF
TRBV18 15 . CASSPPGATNEKLFF
TRBV7-2 15 TRBD1 CASSGRTGGTEKLFF
TRBV12-3/TRBV12-4 13 . CASSQGQNYGYTF
TRBV19 17 TRBD1 CASSIVFGGQGTYEQYF
TRBV7-2 17 TRBD2 CASSPPSGLAGAYEQYF
TRBV6-5 16 TRBD1 CASSFAGTGGFEKLFF
TRBV15 14 . CATSEAWDKTEAFF
TRBV5-6 13 . CASSLGSGTSYTF
TRBV19 14 . CASRDQPNTGELFF
TRBV4-3 15 . CASSQSSAQSSPLHF
TRBV15 16 TRBD1 CATSRVYTGVGNTIYF
TRBV6-5 15 TRBD1 CASSYSGTGTDTQYF
TRBV24-1 14 . CATSDEGLGATQYF
TRBV27 14 . CASSFQVPWDEQYF
TRBV4-3 15 . CASSQEAMAGQPQHF
TRBV2 13 . CASTRDYTGELFF
TRBV19 14 . CASKAGQLNSPLHF
TRBV5-1 14 . CASSLAGAGLGYTF
TRBV4-2 16 . CASSQESGMRGEKLFF
TRBV30 13 TRBD1 CAWGPGTGDEQYF